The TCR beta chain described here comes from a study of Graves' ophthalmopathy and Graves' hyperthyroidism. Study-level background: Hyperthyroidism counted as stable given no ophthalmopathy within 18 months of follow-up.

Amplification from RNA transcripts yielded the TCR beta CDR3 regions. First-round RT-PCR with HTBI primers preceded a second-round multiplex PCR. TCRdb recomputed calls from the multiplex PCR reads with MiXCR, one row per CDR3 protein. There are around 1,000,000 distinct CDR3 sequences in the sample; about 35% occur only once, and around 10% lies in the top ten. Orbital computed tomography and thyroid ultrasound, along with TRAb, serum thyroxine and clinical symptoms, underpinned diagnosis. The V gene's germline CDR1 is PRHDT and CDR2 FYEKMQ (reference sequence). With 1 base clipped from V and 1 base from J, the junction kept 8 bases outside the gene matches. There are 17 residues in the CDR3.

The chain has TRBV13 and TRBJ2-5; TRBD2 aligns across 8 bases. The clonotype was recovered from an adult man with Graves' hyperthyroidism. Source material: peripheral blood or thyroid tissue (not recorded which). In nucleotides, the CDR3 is TGTGCCAGCAGCTTAGTTGGCCTAGCGGGCCCCCAAGAGACCCAGTACTTC. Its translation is CASSLVGLAGPQETQYF. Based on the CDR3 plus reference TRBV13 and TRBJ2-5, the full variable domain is AAGVIQSPRHLIKEKRETATLKCYPIPRHDTVYWYQQGPGQDPQFLISFYEKMQSDKGSIPDRFSAQQFSDYHSELNMSSLELGDSALYFCASSLVGLAGPQETQYFGPGTRLLVL.